A selection of T cell receptor beta chains follows, all from one sample in a study of identical twins. Using its own MiXCR run on the 5' RACE reads, TCRdb lists one record per CDR3 protein. The sample holds 460,000 or so distinct CDR3 sequences, around 14% seen once. This sample also appeared in a second study, on yellow fever vaccine responses in identical twins.

Sequencing was carried out using CD4+ T cells sorted from blood. The source of these receptors is a woman between 18 and 29 years old in good health. Both conserved end residues are part of each CDR3. The D gene is left open where the match is weak. A clone size is listed for some rows: how often the clone was seen (once, few, many), or a class if it is expanded.

cdr3_aa: CASTGLAGGLGTDTQYF; cdr3_nt: TGTGCCAGCACGGGACTAGCGGGGGGGCTTGGCACAGATACGCAGTATTTT; d_call: TRBD2; j_call: TRBJ2-3; clone_size: few; v_call: TRBV27
cdr3_aa: CASRGGSADTQYF; cdr3_nt: TGCGCCAGCAGAGGAGGGAGTGCAGATACGCAGTATTTT; d_call: .; j_call: TRBJ2-3; clone_size: .; v_call: TRBV5-1
cdr3_aa: CASSPDRDKSYNEQFF; cdr3_nt: TGTGCCAGCAGCCCCGATAGGGACAAATCGTACAATGAGCAGTTCTTC; d_call: .; j_call: TRBJ2-1; clone_size: few; v_call: TRBV4-2
cdr3_aa: CASSIGLFNEQFF; cdr3_nt: TGTGCCAGTAGTATAGGATTATTCAATGAGCAGTTCTTC; d_call: .; j_call: TRBJ2-1; clone_size: .; v_call: TRBV19
cdr3_aa: CSVLGQGGYEQYF; cdr3_nt: TGCAGCGTCCTTGGACAGGGGGGCTACGAGCAGTACTTC; d_call: TRBD1; j_call: TRBJ2-7; clone_size: few; v_call: TRBV29-1
cdr3_aa: CASSQDMRTYEQYF; cdr3_nt: TGCGCCAGCAGCCAAGATATGAGGACCTACGAGCAGTACTTC; d_call: .; j_call: TRBJ2-7; clone_size: few; v_call: TRBV4-3
cdr3_aa: CASSLGRSAFTGELFF; cdr3_nt: TGCGCCAGCAGCTTGGGGCGGTCAGCTTTCACCGGGGAGCTGTTTTTT; d_call: .; j_call: TRBJ2-2; clone_size: few; v_call: TRBV5-1
cdr3_aa: CASSYRLENEQFF; cdr3_nt: TGTGCCAGCAGTTACCGACTTGAGAATGAGCAGTTCTTC; d_call: .; j_call: TRBJ2-1; clone_size: many; v_call: TRBV6-2/TRBV6-3
cdr3_aa: CASRGGAPLEQFF; cdr3_nt: TGTGCCAGCAGAGGAGGAGCCCCGCTGGAGCAGTTCTTC; d_call: .; j_call: TRBJ2-1; clone_size: many; v_call: TRBV18
cdr3_aa: CSARDGGAKTQYF; cdr3_nt: TGCAGTGCTAGAGATGGGGGGGCGAAGACCCAGTACTTC; d_call: .; j_call: TRBJ2-5; clone_size: .; v_call: TRBV20-1
cdr3_aa: CASSGQGINQPQHF; cdr3_nt: TGTGCCAGCAGTGGACAGGGTATCAATCAGCCCCAGCATTTT; d_call: TRBD1; j_call: TRBJ1-5; clone_size: many; v_call: TRBV2